A single sample gave rise to the 2 T cell receptor beta chains below, sequenced in a study of human T cells and chemical hapten exposure. Time point here: patch test 1, 2 weeks after DPC sensitization. Stated treatment: therapeutic diphenylcyclopropenone sensitization with weekly scalp DPC. One entry per CDR3 protein, called by TCRdb with MiXCR from the RACE reads. The sample comprises about 340,000 distinct CDR3 sequences, around 7% of which are singletons, and 8.4% rests with the top ten. The material sequenced was whole blood, taken in connection with sensitization to the hapten diphenylcyclopropenone (DPC). Receptor source: a woman under 30 with alopecia areata. Some clones in this sample may be carry-over from other donors' samples.

Ten or more counts support this clonotype. The gene calls are TRBV29-1 and TRBJ2-3; maybe TRBD2 (6 bases). This CDR3 spans 14 amino acids. The germline gives CDR1 SQVTM, CDR2 ANQGSEA. Trimming cost V 4 bases and J 0 bases, with 11 bases left between them. The DNA of the CDR3 is TGCAGCGTTGCTGGAGGGAGGAGCACAGATACGCAGTATTTT. Protein sequence: CSVAGGRSTDTQYF.

This clonotype turned up a few times. V is TRBV20-1 and J is TRBJ1-6; 7 bases are shared with TRBD1. Germline V gene lookup returns CDR1 DFQATT and CDR2 SNEGSKA (reference sequence). CDR3 length equals 14 residues. Unmatched junction bases numbered 11, after V lost 6 bases and J lost 9 bases. Here the CDR3 reads CSASHRGQVSPLHF. The CDR3 DNA is TGCAGTGCGAGTCACAGGGGCCAGGTTTCACCCCTCCACTTT.